One sample yielded the 26 T cell receptor beta chains listed below, sequenced in a study of shared clonotypes between healthy human individuals (dated by TCRdb to the early 2020s). Receptor libraries were prepared by the immunoSEQ multiplex PCR assay. What TCRdb holds here is the immuneACCESS table cut down to in-frame rearrangements. Part of the clones is not present; checked against another copy, under half of the missing clones reflect an unresolved V gene, and the others are unexplained. The sample table lists about 2 million clones, roughly 95% of them with a count of one. 0.1% to 0.15% of the sample belongs to the ten largest clones. Sequences were obtained from naive CD4+ T cells sorted from blood. The sample's cell subset or site, from its label and the paper: CD45RA+ positively selected. The receptors were gathered from a man aged 18 to 29 in good health.

This clone appeared once. This rearrangement joins TRBV7-2 to TRBJ1-5; D is uncertain. Per germline, CDR1 SGHTA and CDR2 FQGNSA. The CDR3 extends over 14 amino acids. V shed 0 bases and J shed 4 bases, with 7 bases lying between them. The DNA of the CDR3 is TGTGCCAGCAGCTTAGCTCTGGGGAATCAGCCCCAGCATTTT. This gives the protein CASSLALGNQPQHF.

This clone was picked up one time. This chain links TRBV15 with TRBJ2-1; D ambiguous. There are 13 residues in the CDR3. V lost 5 bases, J lost 6 bases, and 11 bases lay in between. Germline CDR1 and CDR2: LNHNV and YYDKDF (reference sequence). In DNA, the CDR3 is TGTGCCACCAGCCCCCAACTGGTCAATGAGCAGTTCTTC. Translated: CATSPQLVNEQFF.

In DNA, the CDR3 is TGTGCCAGTAGTATGGGAAGCGGCAATCAGCCCCAGCATTTT. It is translated as CASSMGSGNQPQHF. V gene TRBV19 combines with J gene TRBJ1-5; the D is unclear. V dropped 3 bases and J dropped 2 bases, with 8 bases sitting between them. The V gene's germline CDR1 is LNHDA and CDR2 SQIVND (reference sequence). This CDR3 has 14 amino acids.

This chain joins TRBV5-4 and TRBJ2-5; 7 positions agree with TRBD1. Germline lookup yields CDR1 SGHNT and CDR2 YYREEE (reference sequence). The CDR3 is 15 residues long. V shed 3 bases and J 4 bases; nucleotides not matched to a gene: 9. The CDR3 spells CASSSAWYRGETQYF. CDR3 DNA sequence: TGTGCCAGCAGCTCCGCCTGGTACAGGGGAGAGACCCAGTACTTC.

V usage is TRBV29-1 and J usage is TRBJ1-1, with no clear D. Germline CDR1 is SQVTM and CDR2 is ANQGSEA. Trimming shortened V by 6 bases and J by 0 bases, and 8 bases separated the two germline ends. The CDR3 is 12 residues long. CDR3 DNA: TGCAGCGTCCGAAGTGTGAACACTGAAGCTTTCTTT. Protein sequence: CSVRSVNTEAFF.

Only one count was recorded for this clone. The genes are TRBV6-1 and TRBJ1-6, with D maybe TRBD1 (6 bases). The V end was cut by 8 bases, the J end by 9 bases, with 17 bases between. The CDR3 totals 14 residues. Germline CDR1 reads MNHNS; CDR2 reads SASEGT. For the CDR3, the DNA is TGTGCCAGCGCCCGGGACACCAAGACTTCACCCCTCCACTTT. This gives the protein CASARDTKTSPLHF.

The chain links TRBV10-3 to TRBJ2-7; D assignment may be TRBD1 or TRBD2 (5 bases each). This CDR3 comprises 13 residues. Between the trimmed V and J ends, which lost 0 bases and 7 bases, there was a span of 10 bases. Germline V gives CDR1 ENHRY, CDR2 SYGVKD. CDR3 region: CAISESPGLEQYF. The CDR3, as DNA: TGTGCCATCAGTGAGTCGCCGGGGCTTGAGCAGTACTTC.

On this clone: The sample contains more than one DNA sequence encoding this CDR3. The chain has TRBV30 and TRBJ1-3; D call uncertain. The V and J ends lost 3 bases and 0 bases respectively, with 6 bases between them. CDR1 is GTSNPN, CDR2 SVGIG, per germline (reference sequence). The CDR3 contains 13 residues. The CDR3 loop is CAWSRDSGNTIYF. DNA for the CDR3: TGTGCCTGGAGCAGAGACTCTGGAAACACCATATATTTT.

The rearrangement joins TRBV7-9 to TRBJ2-1; TRBD2 matches at 11 bases. The CDR3 is made up of 17 amino acids. Germline values: CDR1 SEHNR, CDR2 FQNEAQ (reference sequence). V lost 5 bases to trimming and J lost 6 bases; unmatched junction nucleotides: 12. CDR3 amino acids: CASSPRTSGQGSNEQFF. The CDR3 nucleotides read TGTGCCAGCAGCCCCCGGACTAGCGGGCAGGGGAGCAATGAGCAGTTCTTC.

This clone was counted at least ten times. The V and J genes are TRBV30 and TRBJ2-5; D may be TRBD1 (6 bases). V was trimmed by 2 bases and J by 4 bases, leaving 8 bases between them. The CDR3 is made up of 12 amino acids. CDR1 is GTSNPN and CDR2 is SVGIG in the germline V gene (reference sequence). This CDR3 reads CAWSRQAETQYF. The CDR3 DNA is TGTGCCTGGAGTAGACAGGCAGAGACCCAGTACTTC.

This clone was detected once. This may stem from a read error, because a much larger clone lies one nucleotide away. The chain links TRBV20-1 to TRBJ2-5; no clear D gene. The germline V and J ends were trimmed by 5 bases and 5 bases, with 6 bases remaining between them. The CDR3 covers 10 residues. Germline V gene sequence: CDR1 DFQATT, CDR2 SNEGSKA (reference sequence). The DNA of the CDR3 is TGCAGTGCTTACTGGGAGACCCAGTACTTC. Protein: CSAYWETQYF.

This rearrangement joins TRBV5-1 to TRBJ2-5; no clear D gene. The CDR3 runs to 15 residues. Germline-derived CDR1 and CDR2 are SGHRS and YFSETQ. The V end was cut by 0 bases, the J end by 5 bases, with 14 bases between. CDR3 sequence reads: CASSLGAPYGETQYF. The DNA of the CDR3 is TGCGCCAGCAGCTTGGGGGCTCCATACGGGGAGACCCAGTACTTC.

The chain has TRBV7-9 and TRBJ2-5, with D possibly being TRBD1 (6 bases). Per the germline V gene, CDR1 is SEHNR and CDR2 is FQNEAQ (reference sequence). The CDR3 spans 13 residues. Trimming removed 1 base from V and 4 bases from J, with 7 bases in between. CDR3 coding DNA: TGTGCCAGCAGCTTAGACAGGGCAGAGACCCAGTACTTC. Amino acid sequence: CASSLDRAETQYF.

The V gene is TRBV10-3, the J gene TRBJ1-2; TRBD1 matches at 7 bases. V shed 7 bases, J shed 7 bases, and the junction held 18 bases outside the gene matches. CDR1 ENHRY and CDR2 SYGVKD come from the germline V gene. The CDR3 has 16 residues. Here the CDR3 reads CAITQKTAGGLGGYTF. Written as DNA, the CDR3 is TGTGCCATCACCCAGAAAACAGCAGGGGGGCTGGGTGGCTACACCTTC.

V gene TRBV6-6 combines with J gene TRBJ1-4, with 7 bases identical to TRBD1. After removal of 6 bases from V and 5 bases from J, the junction contained 9 bases not matched to a gene. This CDR3 has 15 amino acids. From germline, CDR1 is MNHNY and CDR2 SVGAGI (reference sequence). The CDR3 protein is CASRHAGTANEKLFF. CDR3 nucleotide sequence: TGTGCCAGCAGACACGCCGGGACAGCAAATGAAAAACTGTTTTTT.

The rearrangement links TRBV7-9 to TRBJ2-3, with 9 positions matching TRBD2. Germline V gene lookup returns CDR1 SEHNR and CDR2 FQNEAQ (reference sequence). There are 17 residues in the CDR3. V lost 5 bases, J lost 0 bases, and 9 bases stayed unmatched. CDR3 protein: CASSRLAGFTSTDTQYF. In DNA, the CDR3 is TGTGCCAGCAGCCGCCTAGCGGGATTTACTAGCACAGATACGCAGTATTTT.

CDR3 residues: CASRPLAGGFNEQFF. CDR3 sequence (DNA): TGTGCCAGCAGACCCTTAGCGGGAGGGTTTAATGAGCAGTTCTTC. J is TRBJ2-1 and V is TRBV5-4, with 11 bases aligning to TRBD2. V gave up 5 bases and J gave up 7 bases; unmatched junction bases: 8. The length of the CDR3 is 15 residues. Germline V gives CDR1 SGHNT, CDR2 YYREEE (reference sequence).

V is TRBV2 and J is TRBJ2-3, with no clear D. The V and J ends lost 7 bases and 2 bases respectively, with 10 bases between them. The CDR3 extends over 13 amino acids. The V gene's germline CDR1 is SNHLY and CDR2 FYNNEI. This CDR3 is CASTQEHTDTQYF. In nucleotides, the CDR3 is TGTGCCAGCACCCAAGAGCACACAGATACGCAGTATTTT.

The chain joins TRBV18 to TRBJ2-7, with a weak D call TRBD2 (5 bases). Germline-derived CDR1 and CDR2 are KGHSH and LQKENI. The CDR3 has 16 amino acids. V lost 3 bases and J lost 4, with 19 bases in between. DNA of the CDR3: TGTGCCAGCTCACCCCCCCTAGCCTTAACAAGTTACGAGCAGTACTTC. Residues: CASSPPLALTSYEQYF.

This clone was counted between two and nine times. This chain joins TRBV25-1 and TRBJ1-2; D might be TRBD1 (6 bases). This CDR3 has 13 residues. The V gene lost 4 bases and the J gene lost 8 bases, with 14 bases spanning the gap. Germline lookup yields CDR1 MGHDK and CDR2 SYGVNS. The CDR3 region has the DNA TGTGCCAGCAGTGGACAGGTCGCGGCCGGCTACACCTTC. This encodes CASSGQVAAGYTF.

The genes are TRBV6-5 and TRBJ2-7; D is perhaps TRBD2 (6 bases). Germline V CDR1 and CDR2: MNHEY, SVGAGI. The CDR3 consists of 12 residues. With 6 bases removed from V and 7 bases from J, the gap between germline ends came to 13 bases. CDR3 nucleotide sequence: TGTGCCAGCAGGGAGGGGTTTCGGGAGCAGTACTTC. Amino acids: CASREGFREQYF.

Concerning this clone itself: A much larger clone is a single base away; this may be a read error. Other nucleotide sequences in the sample specify the same CDR3. The rearrangement joins TRBV7-9 to TRBJ1-1, with unresolved D. The CDR3 is 13 residues long. The V end was cut by 1 base, the J end by 0 bases, with 3 bases between. The germline CDR1 and CDR2 sequences are SEHNR and FQNEAQ (reference sequence). This CDR3 reads CASSLGMNTEAFF. CDR3 nucleotides: TGTGCCAGCAGCTTAGGTATGAACACTGAAGCTTTCTTT.

J is TRBJ2-7 and V is TRBV5-4; 7 bases fit TRBD1. CDR3 length equals 16 residues. V lost 4 bases to trimming and J lost 0 bases; unmatched junction nucleotides: 10. Germline assignment: CDR1 SGHNT and CDR2 YYREEE (reference sequence). This CDR3 is CASSVGGAGVSYEQYF. DNA for the CDR3: TGTGCCAGCAGCGTAGGGGGCGCGGGTGTCTCCTACGAGCAGTACTTC. Full variable domain (outside the CDR3, taken from reference TRBV5-4 and TRBJ2-7): ETGVTQSPTHLIKTRGQQVTLRCSSQSGHNTVSWYQQALGQGPQFIFQYYREEENGRGNFPPRFSGLQFPNYSSELNVNALELDDSALYLCASSVGGAGVSYEQYFGPGTRLTVT.

This clone was seen a handful of times. The gene calls are TRBV10-3 and TRBJ1-2, with unresolved D. V was clipped by 6 bases and J by 2 bases, with 10 bases between them. The germline gives CDR1 ENHRY, CDR2 SYGVKD. The CDR3 extends over 13 amino acids. The CDR3 DNA follows: TGTGCCATCAGGATGGACGGGAACTATGGCTACACCTTC. Residues: CAIRMDGNYGYTF.

This clone was picked up one time. The chain recombines TRBV11-3 with TRBJ2-2; D not resolved. In germline, CDR1 is SGHNT, CDR2 YENEEA. V was pared by 1 base and J by 4 bases, with 10 bases between. The CDR3 runs 15 residues. The CDR3 nucleotides are TGTGCCAGCAGCTTAGGCTACTCCGGCACCGGGGAGCTGTTTTTT. Translated, it gives CASSLGYSGTGELFF.

To note about this clone: Mismatch with germline at one junction end may stem from a read error. The V call is TRBV7-7, the J call TRBJ2-3; D might be TRBD2 (7 bases). The CDR3 is 14 amino acids. Per the germline V gene, CDR1 is SSHAT and CDR2 is FNYEAQ (reference sequence). Written as DNA, the CDR3 is TGTGCTAGCAGCTTAGGGGGAGGGTTCGATACGCAGTATTTT. This gives the protein CASSLGGGFDTQYF.